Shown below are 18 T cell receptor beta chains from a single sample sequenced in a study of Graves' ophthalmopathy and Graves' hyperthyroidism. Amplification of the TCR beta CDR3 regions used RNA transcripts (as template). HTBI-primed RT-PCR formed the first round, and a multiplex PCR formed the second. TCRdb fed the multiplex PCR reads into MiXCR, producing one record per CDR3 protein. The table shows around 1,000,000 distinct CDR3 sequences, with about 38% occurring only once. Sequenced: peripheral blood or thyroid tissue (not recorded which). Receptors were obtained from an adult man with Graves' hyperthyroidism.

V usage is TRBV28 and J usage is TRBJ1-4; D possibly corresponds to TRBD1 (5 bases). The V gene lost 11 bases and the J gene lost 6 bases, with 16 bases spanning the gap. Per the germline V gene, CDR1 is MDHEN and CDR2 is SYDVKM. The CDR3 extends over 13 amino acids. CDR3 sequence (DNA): TGTGCCTCCGGGGCAGGATCGGATGAAAAACTGTTTTTT. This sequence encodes CASGAGSDEKLFF.

CDR3 residues: CSASRETQETQHF. The CDR3 bases are TGCAGTGCTTCGCGGGAGACGCAAGAGACCCAGCATTTT. This rearrangement joins TRBV20-1 to TRBJ1-5; D uncertain. CDR1 and CDR2 from the germline V gene are DFQATT and SNEGSKA (reference sequence). Trimming removed 5 bases at V and 11 bases at J, with 19 bases between. This CDR3 comprises 13 residues.

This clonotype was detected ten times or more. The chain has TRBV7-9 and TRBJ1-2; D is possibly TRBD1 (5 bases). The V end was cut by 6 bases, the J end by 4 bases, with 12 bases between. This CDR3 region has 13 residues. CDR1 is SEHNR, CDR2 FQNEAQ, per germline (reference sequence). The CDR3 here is CASRATGGYGYTF. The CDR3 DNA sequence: TGTGCCAGCAGAGCCACTGGGGGCTATGGCTACACCTTC.

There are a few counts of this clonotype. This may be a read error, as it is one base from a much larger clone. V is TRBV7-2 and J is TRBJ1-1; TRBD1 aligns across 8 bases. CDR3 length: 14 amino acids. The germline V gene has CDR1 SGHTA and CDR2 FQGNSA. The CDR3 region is CASRPGGSGTEALF. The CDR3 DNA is TGTGCCAGCAGACCAGGGGGCTCGGGCACTGAAGCTCTCTTT.

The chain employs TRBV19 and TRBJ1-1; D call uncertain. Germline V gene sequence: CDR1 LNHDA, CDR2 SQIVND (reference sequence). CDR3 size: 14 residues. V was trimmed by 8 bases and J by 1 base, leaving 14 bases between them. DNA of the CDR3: TGTGCCAGTTCCCGGCACACTGCGAACACTGAAGCTTTCTTT. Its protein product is CASSRHTANTEAFF.

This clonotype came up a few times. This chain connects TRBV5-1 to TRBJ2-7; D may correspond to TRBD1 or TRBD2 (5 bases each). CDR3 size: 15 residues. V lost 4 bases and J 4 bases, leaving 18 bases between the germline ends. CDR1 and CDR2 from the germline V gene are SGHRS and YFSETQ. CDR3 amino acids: CASSPAGTGLYEQYF. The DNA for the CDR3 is TGCGCCAGCAGCCCCGCCGGGACGGGATTATACGAGCAGTACTTC.

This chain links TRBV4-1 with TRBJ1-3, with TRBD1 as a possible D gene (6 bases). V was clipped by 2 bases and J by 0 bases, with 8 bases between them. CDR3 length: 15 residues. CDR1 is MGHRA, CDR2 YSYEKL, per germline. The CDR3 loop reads CASSQRGYSGNTIYF. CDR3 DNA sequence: TGCGCCAGCAGCCAAAGGGGGTACTCTGGAAACACCATATATTTT.

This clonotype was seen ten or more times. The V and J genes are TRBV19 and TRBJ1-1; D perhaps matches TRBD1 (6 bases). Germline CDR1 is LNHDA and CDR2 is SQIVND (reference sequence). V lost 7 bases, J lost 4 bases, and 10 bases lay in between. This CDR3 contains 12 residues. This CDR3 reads CASKPTGTEAFF. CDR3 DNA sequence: TGTGCCAGTAAGCCGACAGGCACTGAAGCTTTCTTT.

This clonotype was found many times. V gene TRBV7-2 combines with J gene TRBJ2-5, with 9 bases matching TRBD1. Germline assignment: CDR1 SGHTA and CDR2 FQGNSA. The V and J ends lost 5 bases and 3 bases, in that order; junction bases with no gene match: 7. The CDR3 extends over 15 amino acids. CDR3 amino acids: CASSGRTGVEETQYF. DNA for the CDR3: TGTGCCAGCAGCGGCCGGACAGGGGTCGAAGAGACCCAGTACTTC.

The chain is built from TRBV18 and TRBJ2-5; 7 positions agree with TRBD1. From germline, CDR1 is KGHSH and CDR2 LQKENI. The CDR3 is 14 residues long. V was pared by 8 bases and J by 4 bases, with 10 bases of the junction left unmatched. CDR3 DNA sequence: TGTGCCAGCCGGGACAGACGGGGCCGAGAGACCCAGTACTTC. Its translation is CASRDRRGRETQYF.

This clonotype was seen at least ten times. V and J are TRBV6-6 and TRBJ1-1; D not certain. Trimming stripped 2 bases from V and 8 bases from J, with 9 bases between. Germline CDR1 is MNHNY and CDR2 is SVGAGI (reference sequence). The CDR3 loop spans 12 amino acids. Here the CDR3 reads CASSYGSPEAFF. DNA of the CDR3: TGTGCCAGCAGTTACGGCAGCCCAGAAGCTTTCTTT.

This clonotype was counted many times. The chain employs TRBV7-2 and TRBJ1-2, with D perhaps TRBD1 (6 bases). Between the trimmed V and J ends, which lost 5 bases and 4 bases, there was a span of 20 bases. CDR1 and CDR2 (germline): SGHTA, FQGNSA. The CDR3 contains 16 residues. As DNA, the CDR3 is TGTGCCAGCAGCCGAAAGGGGGGATCCGAGGGCTATGGCTACACCTTC. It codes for CASSRKGGSEGYGYTF.

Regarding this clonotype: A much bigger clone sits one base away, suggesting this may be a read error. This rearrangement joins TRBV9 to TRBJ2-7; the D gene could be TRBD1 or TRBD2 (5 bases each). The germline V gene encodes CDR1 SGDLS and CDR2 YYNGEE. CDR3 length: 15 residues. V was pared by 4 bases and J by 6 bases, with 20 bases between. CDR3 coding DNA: TGTGCCAGCAGCCCATGGGGGTACCAAGACTCCGAGCAGTACTTC. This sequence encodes CASSPWGYQDSEQYF.

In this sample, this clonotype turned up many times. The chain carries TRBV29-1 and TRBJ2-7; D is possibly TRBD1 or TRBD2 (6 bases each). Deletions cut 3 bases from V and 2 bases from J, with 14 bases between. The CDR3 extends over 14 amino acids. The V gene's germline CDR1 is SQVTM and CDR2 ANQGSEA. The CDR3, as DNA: TGCAGCGTTGACGGGGGCATGGGCCCCTACGAGCAGTACTTC. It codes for CSVDGGMGPYEQYF.

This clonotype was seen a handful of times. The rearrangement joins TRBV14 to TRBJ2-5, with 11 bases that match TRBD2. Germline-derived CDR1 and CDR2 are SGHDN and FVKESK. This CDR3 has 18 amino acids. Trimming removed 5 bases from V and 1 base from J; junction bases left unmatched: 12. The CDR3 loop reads CASSAKLRLAGTQETQYF. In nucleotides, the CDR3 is TGTGCCAGCAGCGCAAAACTGCGACTAGCGGGGACCCAAGAGACCCAGTACTTC.

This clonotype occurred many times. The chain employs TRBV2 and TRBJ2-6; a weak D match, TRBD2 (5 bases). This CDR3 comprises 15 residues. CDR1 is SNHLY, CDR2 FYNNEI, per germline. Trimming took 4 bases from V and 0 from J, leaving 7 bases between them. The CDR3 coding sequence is TGTGCCAGCAGTGCGGGGAACTCTGGGGCCAACGTCCTGACTTTC. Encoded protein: CASSAGNSGANVLTF.

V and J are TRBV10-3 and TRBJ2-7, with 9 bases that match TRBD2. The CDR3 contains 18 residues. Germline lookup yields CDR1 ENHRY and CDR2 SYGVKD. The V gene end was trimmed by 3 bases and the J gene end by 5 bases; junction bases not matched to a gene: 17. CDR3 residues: CAISEPNRGAGGEDEQYF. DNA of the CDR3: TGTGCCATCAGTGAACCAAATCGGGGAGCGGGAGGTGAAGACGAGCAGTACTTC.

The CDR3 here is CASSFWWSTRQETQYF. CDR3 sequence (DNA): TGTGCCAGCAGCTTTTGGTGGTCTACCCGACAAGAGACCCAGTACTTC. J is TRBJ2-5 and V is TRBV5-6; D is uncertain. Germline CDR1 SGHDT, CDR2 YYEEEE. The CDR3 covers 16 residues. The V and J ends lost 2 bases and 2 bases respectively, with 16 bases between them.